This TCR beta chain is drawn from a study of early T cells in non-severe SARS-CoV-2 infection. Study information: Sequencing of bulk RNA from unsorted whole blood was done, without chain pairing.

The CDR3 is 16 residues long. V was trimmed by 2 bases and J by 2 bases, leaving 13 bases between them. Researchers attached unique molecular identifiers to individual cDNA molecules. One entry per CDR3 protein results from TCRdb running MiXCR on the 5' RACE reads. The sample has about 30,000 distinct CDR3 sequences, about 3.8% seen once; the top ten hold approximately 8.2%. This clonotype was detected many times. Its antigen is as yet unknown. Overall study results and limits: The VDJdb matching leaned toward anti-spike CD8 responses and overlooked private and CD4 specificities.

Material for sequencing was whole blood. The TCR comes from an adult who was a healthcare worker with PCR-confirmed SARS-CoV-2 infection or an uninfected control (not recorded which). The chain links TRBV12-3 or TRBV12-4 to TRBJ1-3; D gene unclear. CDR3 loop: CASSLMRRDAGNTIYF. CDR3 nucleotide sequence: TGTGCCAGCAGTTTAATGAGGAGAGACGCTGGAAACACCATATATTTT.